The clone carrying this TCR beta chain has a count of ten or more. Its antigen is as yet unknown. These data are taken from a study of spatial heterogeneity in lung cancer. As for the study in general: Correlation of TCR transcript counts in tumor regions with a T cell module score from matched bulk RNA-seq was strong. Across the raw uncorrected reads, a unique TCR and UMI combination was observed, on average, more than ten times.

Overall study results and limits: For expanded intratumoral alpha and beta TCRs, counts tracked tumor mutation counts.

In the library, each TCR cDNA molecule bore its own unique molecular identifier. TCRdb redid the calling of the 5' RACE reads with MiXCR, one entry per CDR3 protein. The sample consists of fewer than 20,000 distinct CDR3 sequences, roughly 6% of them appearing once. Per germline, CDR1 SGHTA and CDR2 FQGNSA. V was cut by 1 base and J by 4 bases, with 7 bases left in between. The CDR3 has 13 amino acids. Time point in this sample: sample taken at primary tumor resection. The specimen was lung tumor tissue, collected at surgery. This rearrangement joins TRBV7-2 to TRBJ2-5; the D call may be TRBD1 or TRBD2 (5 bases each). This TCR derives from a female donor with early-stage non-small cell lung cancer. This CDR3 reads CASSLVGGETQYF. CDR3 nucleotides: TGTGCCAGCAGCTTAGTTGGGGGAGAGACCCAGTACTTC.